This is a list of T cell receptor beta chains from one sample in a study of blood T cells in healthy people across ages. TCRdb passed the 5' RACE reads through MiXCR, listing each CDR3 protein once. The sample carries around 1,600,000 distinct CDR3 sequences, approximately 43% recorded once. Sequenced input: blood. The origin of the receptors is a woman between 18 and 29 years old in good health. CDR3s include the opening cysteine and the closing phenylalanine or tryptophan. The order of the fields is clone size, J gene, V gene, D gene, CDR3 DNA, CDR3 protein. A D gene is named only where the DNA matches it firmly. Size values are once, few and many counts, or a class for expanded clones, and some rows have none.

. | TRBJ2-1 | TRBV9 | . | TGTGCCAGCAGCGTTCAGTGGGGGACCTACAATGAGCAGTTCTTC | CASSVQWGTYNEQFF
few | TRBJ1-2 | TRBV20-1 | TRBD1 | TGCAGTGCCGCTGGGACAGTGTACACGTCTCGTGGCTACACCTTC | CSAAGTVYTSRGYTF
. | TRBJ1-1 | TRBV28 | . | TGTGCCAGCAGTTTATTCGTGATAGCTGAAGCTTTCTTT | CASSLFVIAEAFF
. | TRBJ2-1 | TRBV5-1 | . | TGCGCCAGCAGCTTAAGGCGACCCCGGGGGCTTATAGAGCAGTTCTTC | CASSLRRPRGLIEQFF
few | TRBJ2-2 | TRBV30 | . | TGTGCCTGGAGAGGGGATTCGAACACCGGGGAGCTGTTTTTT | CAWRGDSNTGELFF
. | TRBJ2-7 | TRBV20-1 | TRBD2 | TGCAGTGCTAGAACCCCGGGACTAGCCTACGAGCAGTACTTC | CSARTPGLAYEQYF
. | TRBJ1-5 | TRBV6-6 | . | TGTGCCAGCAGTTACTCGAGCGGACCTTATAGCAATCAGCCCCAGCATTTT | CASSYSSGPYSNQPQHF
. | TRBJ1-2 | TRBV7-9 | TRBD1 | TGTGCCAGCAGCTGGGGACAGGGGGTGGCCTATGGCTACACCTTC | CASSWGQGVAYGYTF
. | TRBJ1-4 | TRBV9 | . | TGTGCCAGCAGCGTAGCCCTTGAGGGTGAAAAACTGTTTTTT | CASSVALEGEKLFF
. | TRBJ1-2 | TRBV2 | TRBD1 | TGTGCCAGCAGGGAGGGGACAGGGCCCTATGGCTACACCTTC | CASREGTGPYGYTF
many | TRBJ2-5 | TRBV3-1 | . | TGTGCCAGCAGCCAAGATTCAGAGACCCAGTACTTC | CASSQDSETQYF
. | TRBJ2-1 | TRBV12-3/TRBV12-4 | . | TGTGCCAGCAGTTTTCAGGGTCTATCCTACAATGAGCAGTTCTTC | CASSFQGLSYNEQFF
few | TRBJ2-5 | TRBV7-2 | . | TGTGCCAGCAGCTTAATGAGTAGACTTCCGAGTTCCCAAGAGACCCAGTACTTC | CASSLMSRLPSSQETQYF
. | TRBJ2-5 | TRBV4-2 | . | TGTGCCAGCAGCCAAGATGTCAGGGCTGAGACCCAGTACTTC | CASSQDVRAETQYF
. | TRBJ1-2 | TRBV20-1 | . | TGCAGTGCTAGAGATCGGACAGTAAACTATGGCTACACCTTC | CSARDRTVNYGYTF
. | TRBJ1-2 | TRBV6-6 | TRBD1 | TGTGCCACCCGGGACAGCTACTATGGCTACACCTTC | CATRDSYYGYTF
. | TRBJ2-7 | TRBV20-1 | TRBD2 | TGCAGTGCTAGAGAGGTCGGGACTAGCGTTTACGAGCAGTACTTC | CSAREVGTSVYEQYF
few | TRBJ1-4 | TRBV6-5 | . | TGTGCCAGCAGCGACCCTGGGGGTGAAAAACTGTTTTTT | CASSDPGGEKLFF
. | TRBJ2-7 | TRBV21-1 | . | TGTGCCAGCAGCCGATACAAGATCTACGAGCAGTACTTC | CASSRYKIYEQYF
. | TRBJ2-5 | TRBV11-2 | TRBD2 | TGTGCCAGCAGCTTAAGCCCCCCGGGGGGGGCACAAGAGACCCAGTACTTC | CASSLSPPGGAQETQYF
. | TRBJ1-5 | TRBV6-2/TRBV6-3 | . | TGTGCCTCCTATGGGGGGGTTGGAGGATTCAGGAGCAATCAGCCCCAGCATTTT | CASYGGVGGFRSNQPQHF
. | TRBJ2-1 | TRBV20-1 | TRBD2 | TGCAGTGCTACGTTGAGCGGGGACTACAATGAGCAGTTCTTC | CSATLSGDYNEQFF
. | TRBJ1-1 | TRBV3-1 | . | TGTGCCAGCAGCCTCAGGGGCGTACCAAACACTGAAGCTTTCTTT | CASSLRGVPNTEAFF
few | TRBJ2-7 | TRBV20-1 | TRBD2 | TGCAGTGCTGTGACTAGCGGGGGGTTGAAGGACGAGCAGTACTTC | CSAVTSGGLKDEQYF
. | TRBJ2-5 | TRBV11-1 | . | TGTGCCAGCAGCTACGGACACATCCAAGAGACCCAGTACTTC | CASSYGHIQETQYF
. | TRBJ1-6 | TRBV2 | . | TGTGCCAGCAGTGAAACGGCCAGCTCCTATAATTCACCCCTCCACTTT | CASSETASSYNSPLHF
. | TRBJ1-1 | TRBV6-5 | TRBD1 | TGTGCCAGCAGTTACGGTCCTCCGACCGGGACAGTGAACACTGAAGCTTTCTTT | CASSYGPPTGTVNTEAFF
. | TRBJ2-1 | TRBV5-1 | TRBD2 | TGCGCCAGCAGGGCGGGAGGGTTCTACAATGAGCAGTTCTTC | CASRAGGFYNEQFF
. | TRBJ2-7 | TRBV28 | . | TGTGCCAATTCGAAAGGACCGATTACCTACGAGCAGTACTTC | CANSKGPITYEQYF
few | TRBJ2-1 | TRBV7-2 | TRBD1 | TGTGCCAGCAGACCCCCAGGGGGTCCCTCCTACAATGAGCAGTTCTTC | CASRPPGGPSYNEQFF
few | TRBJ2-1 | TRBV6-2/TRBV6-3 | TRBD2 | TGTGCCAGCAGGGGCGGCTGGCTAGCGGGATACAATGAGCAGTTCTTC | CASRGGWLAGYNEQFF
. | TRBJ1-1 | TRBV20-1 | . | TGCAGTGCTAGACTCGGCGGCCGGAACACCGAAGCTTTCTTT | CSARLGGRNTEAFF
few | TRBJ1-1 | TRBV7-9 | TRBD1 | TGTGCCAGCAGCTGGGGACAGGTATACACTGAAGCTTTCTTT | CASSWGQVYTEAFF
. | TRBJ1-2 | TRBV20-1 | . | TGCAGTGCTAGAGATGGCCACTCTGGCTACACCTTC | CSARDGHSGYTF
. | TRBJ1-4 | TRBV4-1 | . | TGCGCCAGCAGCCAAGTAGTGCGGACAGATAATGAAAAACTGTTTTTT | CASSQVVRTDNEKLFF
. | TRBJ2-5 | TRBV9 | TRBD2 | TGTGCCAGCAGCCCGAGAGGCATGGCGGGAGGGCCTGGAGAGACCCAGTACTTC | CASSPRGMAGGPGETQYF
few | TRBJ2-5 | TRBV20-1 | . | TGCAGTGCTAGAGATGTGCCCACGGGGCAGTACTTC | CSARDVPTGQYF
. | TRBJ2-7 | TRBV20-1 | TRBD2 | TGCAGTGCTAGAGAGGGGCTAGCGGCGGGGGGCTCCTACGAGCAGTACTTC | CSAREGLAAGGSYEQYF
. | TRBJ1-1 | TRBV27 | . | TGTGCCAGCAGAACGGGGGGGCTCGCTTTCTTT | CASRTGGLAFF
few | TRBJ1-1 | TRBV20-1 | . | TGCAGTGCTAGACCGGGGGGGGACACTGAAGCTTTCTTT | CSARPGGDTEAFF
. | TRBJ2-7 | TRBV3-1 | . | TGTGCCAGCAGCCTGCCCCGGGACGGTGAGCAGTACTTC | CASSLPRDGEQYF
few | TRBJ2-3 | TRBV7-9 | . | TGTGCCAGCAGCTTAGCGGCGACACCCGATACGCAGTATTTT | CASSLAATPDTQYF
. | TRBJ1-4 | TRBV12-3/TRBV12-4 | . | TGTGCCAGCACCGCGAGGCTCACGGAGGGAAAACTGTTTTTT | CASTARLTEGKLFF
. | TRBJ2-3 | TRBV6-2/TRBV6-3 | . | TGTGCCAGCAGTGACAGGTCCGCCACAGATACGCAGTATTTT | CASSDRSATDTQYF
. | TRBJ1-5 | TRBV6-6 | . | TGTGCCAGCAGTTACCCAGTTAGCAATCAGCCCCAGCATTTT | CASSYPVSNQPQHF